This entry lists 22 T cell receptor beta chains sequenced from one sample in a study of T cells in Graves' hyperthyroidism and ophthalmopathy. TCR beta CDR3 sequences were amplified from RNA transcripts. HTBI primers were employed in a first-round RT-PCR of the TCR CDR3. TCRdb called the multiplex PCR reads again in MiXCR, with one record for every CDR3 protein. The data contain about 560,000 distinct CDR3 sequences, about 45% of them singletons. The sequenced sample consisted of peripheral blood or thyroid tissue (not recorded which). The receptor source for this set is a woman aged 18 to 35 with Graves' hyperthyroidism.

CDR3 DNA: TGTGCCAGGACGACTAGCGGAGATACCCAGTACTTC. Encoded protein: CARTTSGDTQYF. The V and J genes are TRBV2 and TRBJ2-5, with 9 bases aligning to TRBD2. Trimming took 9 bases from V and 8 from J; bases not matched to a gene: 7. The germline V gene encodes CDR1 SNHLY and CDR2 FYNNEI. The CDR3 consists of 12 residues.

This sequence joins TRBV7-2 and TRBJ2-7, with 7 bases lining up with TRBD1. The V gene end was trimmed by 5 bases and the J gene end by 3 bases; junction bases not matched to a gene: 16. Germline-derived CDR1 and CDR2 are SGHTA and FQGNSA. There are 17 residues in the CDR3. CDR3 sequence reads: CASSQALGQQNYYEQYF. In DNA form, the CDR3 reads TGTGCCAGCAGCCAAGCGCTGGGACAGCAGAATTACTACGAGCAGTACTTC.

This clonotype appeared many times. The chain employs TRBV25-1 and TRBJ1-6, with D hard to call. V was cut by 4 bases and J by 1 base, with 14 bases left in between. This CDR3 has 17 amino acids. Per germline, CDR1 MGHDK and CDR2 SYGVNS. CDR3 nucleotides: TGTGCCAGCAGTGTAGACTGGGTTGGTTCCTATAATTCACCCCTCCACTTT. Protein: CASSVDWVGSYNSPLHF. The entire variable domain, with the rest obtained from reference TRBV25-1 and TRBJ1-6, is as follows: EADIYQTPRYLVIGTGKKITLECSQTMGHDKMYWYQQDPGMELHLIHYSYGVNSTEKGDLSSESTVSRIRTEHFPLTLESARPSHTSQYLCASSVDWVGSYNSPLHFGNGTRLTVT.

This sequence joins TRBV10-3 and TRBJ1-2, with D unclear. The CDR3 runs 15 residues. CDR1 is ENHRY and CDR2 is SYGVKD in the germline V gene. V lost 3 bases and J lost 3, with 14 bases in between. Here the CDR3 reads CAISDRRGYDYGYTF. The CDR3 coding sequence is TGTGCCATCAGTGATCGGAGAGGTTATGACTATGGCTACACCTTC.

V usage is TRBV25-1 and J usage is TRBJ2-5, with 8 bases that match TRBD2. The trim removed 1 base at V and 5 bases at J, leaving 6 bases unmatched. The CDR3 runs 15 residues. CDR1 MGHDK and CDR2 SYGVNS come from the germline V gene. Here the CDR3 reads CASSEWRAGGETQYF. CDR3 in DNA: TGTGCCAGCAGTGAATGGCGGGCGGGGGGCGAGACCCAGTACTTC.

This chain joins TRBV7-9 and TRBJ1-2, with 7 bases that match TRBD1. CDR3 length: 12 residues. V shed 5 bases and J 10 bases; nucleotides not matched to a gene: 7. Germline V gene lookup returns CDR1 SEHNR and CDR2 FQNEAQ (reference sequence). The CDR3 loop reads CASSTTGSVYTF. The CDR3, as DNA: TGTGCCAGCAGCACGACAGGGAGCGTCTACACCTTC. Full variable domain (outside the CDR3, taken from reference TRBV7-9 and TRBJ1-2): DTGVSQNPRHKITKRGQNVTFRCDPISEHNRLYWYRQTLGQGPEFLTYFQNEAQLEKSRLLSDRFSAERPKGSFSTLEIQRTEQGDSAMYLCASSTTGSVYTFGSGTRLTVV.

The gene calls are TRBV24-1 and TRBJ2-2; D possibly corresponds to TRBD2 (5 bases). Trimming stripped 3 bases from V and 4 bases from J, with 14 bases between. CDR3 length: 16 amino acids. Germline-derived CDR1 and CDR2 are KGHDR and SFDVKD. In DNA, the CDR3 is TGTGCCACCAGTGATCCGACAACCGCGGGCACCGGGGAGCTGTTTTTT. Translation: CATSDPTTAGTGELFF.

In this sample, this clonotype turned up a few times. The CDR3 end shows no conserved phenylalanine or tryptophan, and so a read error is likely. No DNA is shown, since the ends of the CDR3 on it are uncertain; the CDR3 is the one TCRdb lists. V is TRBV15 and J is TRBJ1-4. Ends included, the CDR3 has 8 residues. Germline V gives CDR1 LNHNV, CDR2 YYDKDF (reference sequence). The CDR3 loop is CATRREVK.

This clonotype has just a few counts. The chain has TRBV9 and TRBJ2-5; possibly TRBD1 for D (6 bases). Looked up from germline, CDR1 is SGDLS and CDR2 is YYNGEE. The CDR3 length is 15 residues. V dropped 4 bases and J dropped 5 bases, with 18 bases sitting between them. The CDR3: CASSPRDTQYETQYF. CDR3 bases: TGTGCCAGCAGCCCCCGGGACACCCAGTATGAGACCCAGTACTTC.

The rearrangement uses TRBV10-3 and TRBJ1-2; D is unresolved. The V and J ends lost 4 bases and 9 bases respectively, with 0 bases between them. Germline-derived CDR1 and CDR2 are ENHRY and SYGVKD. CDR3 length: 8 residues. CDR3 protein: CAISGYTF. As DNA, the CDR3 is TGTGCCATCAGTGGCTACACCTTC.

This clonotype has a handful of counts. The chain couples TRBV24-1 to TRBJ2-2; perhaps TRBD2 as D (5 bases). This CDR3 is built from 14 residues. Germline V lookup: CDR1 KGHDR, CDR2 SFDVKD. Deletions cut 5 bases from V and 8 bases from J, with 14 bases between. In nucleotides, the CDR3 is TGTGCCACCAGTGTGGACGGGGAAAAGGGGGAGCTGTTTTTT. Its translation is CATSVDGEKGELFF.

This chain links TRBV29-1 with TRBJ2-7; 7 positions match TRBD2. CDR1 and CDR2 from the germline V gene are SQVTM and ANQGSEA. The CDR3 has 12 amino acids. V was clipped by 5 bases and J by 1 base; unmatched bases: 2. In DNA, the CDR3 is TGCAGCGTTTCGGGGGGTTCCTACGAGCAGTACTTC. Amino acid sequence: CSVSGGSYEQYF.

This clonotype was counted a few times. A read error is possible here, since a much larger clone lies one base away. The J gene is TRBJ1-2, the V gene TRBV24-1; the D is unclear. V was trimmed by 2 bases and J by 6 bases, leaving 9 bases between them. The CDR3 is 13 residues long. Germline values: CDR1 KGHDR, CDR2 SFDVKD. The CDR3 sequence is CATSDSMADGYTF. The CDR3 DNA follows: TGTGCCACCAGTGATTCGATGGCAGATGGCTACACCTTC.

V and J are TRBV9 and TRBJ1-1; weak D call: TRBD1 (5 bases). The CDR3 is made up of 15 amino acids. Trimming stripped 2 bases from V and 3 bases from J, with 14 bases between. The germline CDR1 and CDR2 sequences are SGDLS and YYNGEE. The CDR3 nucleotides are TGTGCCAGCAGCGTTGCCGGGGGGTTGGACACTGAAGCTTTCTTT. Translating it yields CASSVAGGLDTEAFF.

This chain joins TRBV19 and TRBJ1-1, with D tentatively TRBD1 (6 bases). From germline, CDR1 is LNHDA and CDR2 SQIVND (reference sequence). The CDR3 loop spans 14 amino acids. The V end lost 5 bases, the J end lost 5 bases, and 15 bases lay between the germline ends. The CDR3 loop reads CASSLGGMRTEAFF. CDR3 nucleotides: TGTGCCAGTAGTTTAGGGGGGATGCGTACTGAAGCTTTCTTT.

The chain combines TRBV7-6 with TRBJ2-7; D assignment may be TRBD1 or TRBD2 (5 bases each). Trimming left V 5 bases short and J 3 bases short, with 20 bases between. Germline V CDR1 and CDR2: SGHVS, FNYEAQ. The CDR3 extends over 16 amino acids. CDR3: CASSPSRASRGYEQYF. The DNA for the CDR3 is TGTGCCAGCAGCCCCAGCAGGGCTAGCAGAGGCTACGAGCAGTACTTC.

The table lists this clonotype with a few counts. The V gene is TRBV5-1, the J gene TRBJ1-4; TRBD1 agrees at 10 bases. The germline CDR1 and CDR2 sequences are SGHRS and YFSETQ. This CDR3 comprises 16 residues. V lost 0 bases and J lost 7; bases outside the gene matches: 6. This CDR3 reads CASSLARQGASEKLFF. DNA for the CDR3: TGCGCCAGCAGCTTGGCTAGACAGGGGGCCAGTGAAAAACTGTTTTTT.

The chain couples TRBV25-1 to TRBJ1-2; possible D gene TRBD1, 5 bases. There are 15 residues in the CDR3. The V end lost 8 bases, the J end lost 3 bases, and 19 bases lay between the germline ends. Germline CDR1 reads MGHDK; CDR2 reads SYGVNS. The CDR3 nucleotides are TGTGCCAGCGTTGATGGGACCCTACCGGACTATGGCTACACCTTC. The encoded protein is CASVDGTLPDYGYTF.

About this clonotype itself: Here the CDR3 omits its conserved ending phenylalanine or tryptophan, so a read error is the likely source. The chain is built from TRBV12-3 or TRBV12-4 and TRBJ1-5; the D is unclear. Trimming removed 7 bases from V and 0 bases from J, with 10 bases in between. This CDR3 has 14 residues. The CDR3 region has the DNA TGTGCCAGCACGGACGGGGATAGCAATCAGCCCCAGCATTCT. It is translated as CASTDGDSNQPQHS.

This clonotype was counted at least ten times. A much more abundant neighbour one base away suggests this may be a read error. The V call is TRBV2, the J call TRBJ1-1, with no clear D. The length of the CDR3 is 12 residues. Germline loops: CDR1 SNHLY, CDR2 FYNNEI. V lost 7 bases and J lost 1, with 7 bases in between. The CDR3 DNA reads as TGTGCCAGCAATGCGGGGAACACTGAAGCTTTCTTT. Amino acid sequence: CASNAGNTEAFF.

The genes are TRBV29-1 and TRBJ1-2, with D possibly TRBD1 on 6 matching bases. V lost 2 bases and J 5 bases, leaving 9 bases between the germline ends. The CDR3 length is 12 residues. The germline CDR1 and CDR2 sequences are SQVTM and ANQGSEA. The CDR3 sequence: CSVEWTAYGYTF. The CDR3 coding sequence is TGCAGCGTTGAATGGACAGCGTATGGCTACACCTTC.

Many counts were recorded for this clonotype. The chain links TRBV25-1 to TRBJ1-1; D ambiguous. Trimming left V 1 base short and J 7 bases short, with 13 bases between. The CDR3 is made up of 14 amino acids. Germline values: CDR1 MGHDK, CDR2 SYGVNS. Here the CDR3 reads CASSEFAGRGEAFF. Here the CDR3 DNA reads TGTGCCAGCAGTGAATTTGCAGGACGGGGTGAAGCTTTCTTT.